The clone carrying this T cell receptor beta chain was seen more than once but under ten times. Antigen unknown. Trimming took 1 base from V and 6 from J; bases not matched to a gene: 1. The germline gives CDR1 SNHLY, CDR2 FYNNEI. The CDR3 length is 14 residues. Primers: 60 Vbeta forward and 13 Jbeta reverse. TCRdb's table, derived via immunoSEQ multiplex PCR, lists solely in-frame clones and lacks some. The sample carries 70,000 to 85,000 clones, over 65% recorded once. This sample was taken from a study of cytomegalovirus exposure and HLA in healthy donors. Regarding the study as a whole: Some V segments (TRBV6-2 and TRBV6-3 among them) were excluded as indistinguishable. HLA-A and HLA-B allele assignments for most subjects were reportedly predicted accurately using TCR beta sequences. Researchers reported in a later analysis that common viral pathogens appeared linked to several top clusters.

The TCR was taken from a man in his forties in good health and CMV-seropositive. The sequencing sample was made of PBMCs. V gene TRBV2 combines with J gene TRBJ1-4; 8 bases are shared with TRBD1. The CDR3 region is CASSEGQGYEKLFF. The CDR3 region has the DNA TGTGCCAGCAGTGAAGGACAGGGGTATGAAAAACTGTTTTTT.